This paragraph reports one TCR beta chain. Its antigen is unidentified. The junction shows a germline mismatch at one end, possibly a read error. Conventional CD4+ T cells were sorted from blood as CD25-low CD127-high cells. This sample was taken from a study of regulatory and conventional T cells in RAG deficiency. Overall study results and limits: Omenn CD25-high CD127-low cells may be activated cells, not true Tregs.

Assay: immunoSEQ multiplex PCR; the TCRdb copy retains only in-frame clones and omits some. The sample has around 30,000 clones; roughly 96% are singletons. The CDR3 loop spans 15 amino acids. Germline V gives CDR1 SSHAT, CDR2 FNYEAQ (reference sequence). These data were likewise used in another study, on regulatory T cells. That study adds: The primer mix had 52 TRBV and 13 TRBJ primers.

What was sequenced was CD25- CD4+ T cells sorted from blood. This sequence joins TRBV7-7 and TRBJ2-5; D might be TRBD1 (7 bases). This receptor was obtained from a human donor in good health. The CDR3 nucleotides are TGTGCTAGCAGCCCCCGACAGGGAGGCCAAGAGACCCAGTACTTC. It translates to CASSPRQGGQETQYF.